These 17 T cell receptor beta chains share one sample of origin, sequenced in a study of T cells in Graves' hyperthyroidism and ophthalmopathy. Amplification targeted TCR beta CDR3 regions from RNA transcripts. Initially, a first-round RT-PCR of the TCR CDR3 employed the HTBI primer set. From the multiplex PCR reads, TCRdb called clonotypes with MiXCR, one entry per CDR3 protein. The repertoire consists of about 340,000 distinct CDR3 sequences, with 21% occurring once and the leading ten covering around half. Source material: blood. All receptors come from a woman in her forties or fifties with Graves' hyperthyroidism.

The genes are TRBV12-3 or TRBV12-4 and TRBJ2-1, with a possible D match to TRBD2 (5 bases). CDR3 length equals 13 residues. Trimming shortened V by 7 bases and J by 7 bases, and 14 bases separated the two germline ends. CDR3 sequence (DNA): TGTGCCAGCACCCCCCGCCGGAGGAATGAGCAGTTCTTC. Protein: CASTPRRRNEQFF.

This clonotype has only a few counts. The chain is built from TRBV25-1 and TRBJ1-3; D might be TRBD1 (5 bases). V shed 9 bases and J shed 0 bases, with 12 bases lying between them. This CDR3 has 14 amino acids. The germline CDR1 and CDR2 sequences are MGHDK and SYGVNS. CDR3 residues: CASSGTASGNTIYF. DNA of the CDR3: TGTGCCAGTTCCGGGACGGCCTCTGGAAACACCATATATTTT.

This clonotype showed up many times. This chain connects TRBV12-3 or TRBV12-4 to TRBJ1-2; D remains unclear. The CDR3 spans 14 residues. Trimming removed 3 bases from V and 2 bases from J, with 10 bases in between. In DNA, the CDR3 is TGTGCCAGCAGTTTCCAGAGATCAAACTATGGCTACACCTTC. As protein: CASSFQRSNYGYTF.

This clonotype was recorded a few times. The V and J genes are TRBV3-1 and TRBJ1-5; D is unclear. Looked up from germline, CDR1 is LGHDT and CDR2 is YNNKEL (reference sequence). V dropped 0 bases and J dropped 7 bases, with 7 bases sitting between them. This CDR3 has 13 residues. The CDR3 DNA is TGTGCCAGCAGCCAAGATCGGAGCCAGCCCCAGCATTTT. This codes for CASSQDRSQPQHF.

The sample holds one count of this clonotype. The chain employs TRBV6-5 and TRBJ1-1, with D hard to call. This CDR3 has 15 amino acids. Germline V gene sequence: CDR1 MNHEY, CDR2 SVGAGI. The V gene lost 0 bases and the J gene lost 4 bases, with 12 bases spanning the gap. As DNA, the CDR3 is TGTGCCAGCAGTTACTCGAGAGGGCTAGGCACTGAAGCTTTCTTT. Translation gives CASSYSRGLGTEAFF.

In regard to this clonotype: A much larger clone lies a single base off, so this may be a read error. The V call is TRBV7-8, the J call TRBJ1-5; 10 bases are a match to TRBD1. This CDR3 has 16 amino acids. Germline CDR1 reads SGHVS; CDR2 reads FQNEAQ. The CDR3 DNA is TGTGCCAGCAGCTTAGCGAGGGACAGGGGTGATCAGCGCCAGCATTTT. Protein: CASSLARDRGDQRQHF.

This clonotype was observed at least ten times. The gene calls are TRBV5-1 and TRBJ2-1, with TRBD1 matching over 9 bases. Germline values: CDR1 SGHRS, CDR2 YFSETQ. The CDR3 loop spans 16 amino acids. Germline trimming cut 0 bases from V and 7 bases from J; bases unmatched to any gene: 8. As DNA, the CDR3 is TGCGCCAGCAGCTTGGGACCGGGACAGGGATCTAATGAGCAGTTCTTC. Its translation: CASSLGPGQGSNEQFF.

As to this clonotype: A much larger clone differs by one base, so this may be a read error. This chain uses TRBV29-1 with TRBJ1-1; D perhaps matches TRBD1 (5 bases). The CDR3 covers 14 residues. CDR1 SQVTM and CDR2 ANQGSEA come from the germline V gene. Trimming cost V 4 bases and J 4 bases, with 16 bases left between them. As DNA, the CDR3 is TGCAGCGTTGGGGGAGGGGAGTGGGGCACTGAAGCTTTCTTT. It encodes CSVGGGEWGTEAFF. The variable domain in full, completed from reference TRBV29-1 and TRBJ1-1, reads SAVISQKPSRDICQRGTSLTIQCQVDSQVTMMFWYRQQPGQSLTLIATANQGSEATYESGFVIDKFPISRPNLTFSTLTVSNMSPEDSSIYLCSVGGGEWGTEAFFGQGTRLTVV.

This clonotype was seen a handful of times. The chain uses TRBV6-6 and TRBJ2-5; maybe TRBD1 (6 bases). Germline V gives CDR1 MNHNY, CDR2 SVGAGI (reference sequence). V lost 4 bases to trimming and J lost 4 bases, with 16 bases between them. CDR3 length equals 15 residues. This chain's CDR3 is CASSFTGSLGETQYF. The CDR3 DNA follows: TGTGCCAGCAGTTTTACAGGGTCTTTAGGAGAGACCCAGTACTTC.

This clonotype has at least ten counts. V and J are TRBV30 and TRBJ1-1; a possible D gene is TRBD1 (6 bases). V was shortened by 6 bases and J by 11 bases, with 16 bases between the two germline ends. This CDR3 has 11 amino acids. Per the germline V gene, CDR1 is GTSNPN and CDR2 is SVGIG (reference sequence). The CDR3 nucleotides are TGTGCCTGCGTACAGGGCCCTCGGGCTTTCTTT. Its translation is CACVQGPRAFF.

The chain couples TRBV5-6 to TRBJ1-5; 7 bases line up with TRBD1. This CDR3 is built from 14 residues. Unmatched junction bases numbered 3, after V lost 4 bases and J lost 2 bases. Germline CDR1 SGHDT, CDR2 YYEEEE. Here the CDR3 reads CASSRGQRNQPQHF. In nucleotides, the CDR3 is TGTGCCAGCAGCCGGGGACAGCGCAATCAGCCCCAGCATTTT.

In the case of this clonotype: A much bigger clone sits one base away, suggesting this may be a read error. The chain uses TRBV28 and TRBJ2-7; no clear D. V was trimmed by 5 bases and J by 3 bases, leaving 11 bases between them. From germline, CDR1 is MDHEN and CDR2 SYDVKM. The CDR3 loop spans 13 amino acids. CDR3 bases: TGTGCCAGCAGTCGACGGATGAGCTACGAGCAGTACTTC. Translating it yields CASSRRMSYEQYF.

This clonotype was detected many times. V and J are TRBV28 and TRBJ2-1; 10 nucleotides match TRBD1. From germline, CDR1 is MDHEN and CDR2 SYDVKM. The V segment lost 4 bases and the J segment 6 bases; nucleotides outside the gene matches: 3. The length of the CDR3 is 14 residues. The CDR3 coding sequence is TGTGCCAGCAGTTGGGACAGGGGATCCAATGAGCAGTTCTTC. This sequence encodes CASSWDRGSNEQFF.

This clonotype has more than one count but fewer than ten. CDR3 residues: CASSSTGTGGTDTQYF. CDR3 coding DNA: TGTGCCAGCAGTTCCACCGGGACAGGGGGCACAGATACGCAGTATTTT. The chain uses TRBV6-9 and TRBJ2-3; 10 bases are shared with TRBD1. The trim removed 4 bases at V and 1 base at J, leaving 5 bases unmatched. CDR3 length: 16 amino acids. CDR1 and CDR2 from the germline V gene are MNHGY and SVAAGI.

This clonotype was seen many times. This chain joins TRBV25-1 and TRBJ2-7; no firm D call. V was clipped by 3 bases and J by 7 bases, with 16 bases between them. The CDR3 sequence is 14 residues long. Per germline, CDR1 MGHDK and CDR2 SYGVNS. CDR3 DNA sequence: TGTGCCAGCAGTGATTGGGGAACACGACGGGAGCAGTACTTC. It yields the protein CASSDWGTRREQYF.

This chain links TRBV4-1 with TRBJ2-2, with D possibly TRBD1 on 5 matching bases. Germline V lookup: CDR1 MGHRA, CDR2 YSYEKL. Trimming took off 0 bases at V and 5 bases at J, with 10 bases between the two ends. The CDR3 consists of 15 residues. The CDR3, as DNA: TGCGCCAGCAGCCAAGACAGGGTTAAAACCGGGGAGCTGTTTTTT. Residues: CASSQDRVKTGELFF.

A few counts support this clonotype. The rearrangement joins TRBV20-1 to TRBJ2-7; 8 bases agree with TRBD2. CDR3 length equals 14 residues. Trimming at V came to 4 bases and at J to 7 bases, leaving 12 bases not matched to a gene. Germline-derived CDR1 and CDR2 are DFQATT and SNEGSKA (reference sequence). Here the CDR3 DNA reads TGCAGTGCTAAATCCATAGCGGGAAGGTGGGAGCAGTACTTC. It specifies CSAKSIAGRWEQYF.